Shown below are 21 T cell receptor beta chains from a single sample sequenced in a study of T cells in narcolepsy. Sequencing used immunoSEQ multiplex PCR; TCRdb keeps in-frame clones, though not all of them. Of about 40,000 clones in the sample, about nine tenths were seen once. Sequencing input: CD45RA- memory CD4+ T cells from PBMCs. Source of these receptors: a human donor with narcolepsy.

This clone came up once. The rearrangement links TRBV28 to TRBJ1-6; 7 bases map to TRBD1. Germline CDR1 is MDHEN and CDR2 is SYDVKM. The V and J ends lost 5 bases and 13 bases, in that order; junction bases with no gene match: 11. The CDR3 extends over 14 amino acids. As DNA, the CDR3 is TGTGCCAGCAGTCCAGGGACAGCGCTTAGTCCCCTCCACTTT. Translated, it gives CASSPGTALSPLHF.

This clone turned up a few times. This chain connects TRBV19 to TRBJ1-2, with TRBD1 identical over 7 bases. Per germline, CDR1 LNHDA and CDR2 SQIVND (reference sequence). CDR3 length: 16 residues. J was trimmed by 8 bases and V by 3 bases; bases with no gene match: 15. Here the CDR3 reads CASSITHRGGVGGYTF. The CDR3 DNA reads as TGTGCCAGTAGTATTACTCACAGGGGTGGGGTCGGGGGCTACACCTTC.

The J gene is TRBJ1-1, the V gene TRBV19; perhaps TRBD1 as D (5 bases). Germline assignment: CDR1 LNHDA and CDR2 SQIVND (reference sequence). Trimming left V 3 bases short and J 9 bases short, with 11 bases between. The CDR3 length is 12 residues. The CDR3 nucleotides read TGTGCCAGTAGTATTGAGGGGATGAAAGCTTTCTTT. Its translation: CASSIEGMKAFF.

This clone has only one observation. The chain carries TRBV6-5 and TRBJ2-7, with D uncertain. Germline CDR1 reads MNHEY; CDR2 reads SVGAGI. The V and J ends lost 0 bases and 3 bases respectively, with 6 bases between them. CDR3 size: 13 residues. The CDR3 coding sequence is TGTGCCAGCAGTTACTCCGGTAGCTACGAGCAGTACTTC. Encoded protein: CASSYSGSYEQYF.

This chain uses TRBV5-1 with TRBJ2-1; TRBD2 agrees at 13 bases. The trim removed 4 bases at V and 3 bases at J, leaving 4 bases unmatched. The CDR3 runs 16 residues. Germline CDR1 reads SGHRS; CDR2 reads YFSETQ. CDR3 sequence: CASSIRTSGGYNEQFF. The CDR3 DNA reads TGCGCCAGCAGCATCAGGACTAGCGGGGGCTACAATGAGCAGTTCTTC.

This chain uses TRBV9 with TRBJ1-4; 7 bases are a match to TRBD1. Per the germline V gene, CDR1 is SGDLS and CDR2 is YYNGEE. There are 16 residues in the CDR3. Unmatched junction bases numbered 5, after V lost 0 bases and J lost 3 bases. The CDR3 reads CASSVEQGIPNEKLFF. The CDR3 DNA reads TGTGCCAGCAGCGTAGAACAGGGGATCCCTAATGAAAAACTGTTTTTT.

The CDR3 sequence is CSVKQGAYEQYF. DNA of the CDR3: TGCAGCGTAAAACAGGGGGCCTACGAGCAGTACTTC. The V and J genes are TRBV29-1 and TRBJ2-7; 8 bases are shared with TRBD1. Per germline, CDR1 SQVTM and CDR2 ANQGSEA. After removal of 6 bases from V and 2 bases from J, the junction contained 3 bases not matched to a gene. The CDR3 sequence is 12 residues long.

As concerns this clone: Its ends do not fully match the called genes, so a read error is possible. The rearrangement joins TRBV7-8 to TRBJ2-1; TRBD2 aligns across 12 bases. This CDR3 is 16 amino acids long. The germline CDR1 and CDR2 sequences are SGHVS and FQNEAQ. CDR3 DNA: TGTGCCAGCAGCCCTGAAAGACTAGCGGGAGTCTCGGCTTGGATCTTC. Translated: CASSPERLAGVSAWIF.

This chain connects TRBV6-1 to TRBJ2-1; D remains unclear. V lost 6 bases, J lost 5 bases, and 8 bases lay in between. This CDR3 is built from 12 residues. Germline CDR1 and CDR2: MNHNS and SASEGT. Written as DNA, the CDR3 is TGTGCCAGCAGCCCCAGAAACAATGAGCAGTTCTTC. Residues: CASSPRNNEQFF.

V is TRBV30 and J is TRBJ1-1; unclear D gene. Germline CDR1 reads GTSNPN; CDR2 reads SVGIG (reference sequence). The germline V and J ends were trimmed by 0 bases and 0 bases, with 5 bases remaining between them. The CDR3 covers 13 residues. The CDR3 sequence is CAWSVRVNTEAFF. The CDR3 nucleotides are TGTGCCTGGAGTGTAAGGGTGAACACTGAAGCTTTCTTT.

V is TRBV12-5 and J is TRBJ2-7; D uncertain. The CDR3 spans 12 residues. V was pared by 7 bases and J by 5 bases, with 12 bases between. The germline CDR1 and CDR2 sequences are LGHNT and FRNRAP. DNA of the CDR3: TGTGCTAGTGCCCTCCGCCCCCACGAGCAGTACTTC. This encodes CASALRPHEQYF.

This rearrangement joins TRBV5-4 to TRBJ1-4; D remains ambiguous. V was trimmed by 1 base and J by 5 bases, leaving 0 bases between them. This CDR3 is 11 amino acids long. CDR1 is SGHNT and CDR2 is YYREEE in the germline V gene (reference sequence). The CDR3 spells CASSLNEKLFF. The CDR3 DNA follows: TGTGCCAGCAGCTTGAATGAAAAACTGTTTTTT.

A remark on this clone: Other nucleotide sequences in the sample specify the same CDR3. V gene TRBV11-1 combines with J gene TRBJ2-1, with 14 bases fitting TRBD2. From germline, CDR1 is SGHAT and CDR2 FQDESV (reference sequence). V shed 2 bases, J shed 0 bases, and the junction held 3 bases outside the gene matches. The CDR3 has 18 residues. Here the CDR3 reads CASSLRGLAGGSYNEQFF. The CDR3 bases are TGTGCCAGCAGCTTACGAGGACTAGCGGGGGGCTCCTACAATGAGCAGTTCTTC.

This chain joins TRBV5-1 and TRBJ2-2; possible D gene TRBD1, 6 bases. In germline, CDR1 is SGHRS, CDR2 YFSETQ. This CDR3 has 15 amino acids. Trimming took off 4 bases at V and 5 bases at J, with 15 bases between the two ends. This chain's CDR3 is CASSADRVKTGELFF. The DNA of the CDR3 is TGCGCCAGCAGCGCGGACAGAGTAAAGACCGGGGAGCTGTTTTTT.

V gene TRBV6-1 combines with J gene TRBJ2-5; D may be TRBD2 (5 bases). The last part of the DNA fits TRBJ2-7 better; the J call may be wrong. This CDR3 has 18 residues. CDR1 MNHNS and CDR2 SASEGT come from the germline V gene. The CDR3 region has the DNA TGTGCCAGCAGTGAATCCCGGGGTATGGGGAGAATGGCCTACGAGCAGTACTTC. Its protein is CASSESRGMGRMAYEQYF.

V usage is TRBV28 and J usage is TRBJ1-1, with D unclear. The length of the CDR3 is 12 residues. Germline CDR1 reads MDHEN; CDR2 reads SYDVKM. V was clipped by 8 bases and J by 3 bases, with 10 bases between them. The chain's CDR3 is CASGLSDTEAFF. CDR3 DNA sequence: TGTGCCAGCGGGCTTTCGGACACTGAAGCTTTCTTT.

CDR3 region: CASSPRTGFTEAFF. The CDR3 DNA reads TGCGCCAGCAGCCCCCGGACAGGGTTCACTGAAGCTTTCTTT. The rearrangement links TRBV5-1 to TRBJ1-1; TRBD1 agrees at 8 bases. The CDR3 covers 14 residues. Trimming at V came to 4 bases and at J to 4 bases, leaving 6 bases not matched to a gene. Germline assignment: CDR1 SGHRS and CDR2 YFSETQ.

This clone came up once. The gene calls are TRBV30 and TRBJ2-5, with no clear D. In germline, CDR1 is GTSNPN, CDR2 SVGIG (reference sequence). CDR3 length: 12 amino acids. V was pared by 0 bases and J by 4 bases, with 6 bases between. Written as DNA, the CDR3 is TGTGCCTGGAGTGTACATCGAGAGACCCAGTACTTC. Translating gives CAWSVHRETQYF.

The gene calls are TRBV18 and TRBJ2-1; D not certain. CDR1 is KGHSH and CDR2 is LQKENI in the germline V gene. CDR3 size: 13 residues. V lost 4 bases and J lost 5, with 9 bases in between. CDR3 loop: CASSRLVDNEQFF. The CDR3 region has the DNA TGTGCCAGCTCACGGTTGGTCGACAATGAGCAGTTCTTC.

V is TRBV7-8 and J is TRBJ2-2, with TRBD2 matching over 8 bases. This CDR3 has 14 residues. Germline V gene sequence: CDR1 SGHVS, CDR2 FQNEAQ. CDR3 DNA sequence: TGTGCAGGCCTGTCGGGAGGGGACACCGGGGAGCTGTTTTTT. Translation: CAGLSGGDTGELFF.

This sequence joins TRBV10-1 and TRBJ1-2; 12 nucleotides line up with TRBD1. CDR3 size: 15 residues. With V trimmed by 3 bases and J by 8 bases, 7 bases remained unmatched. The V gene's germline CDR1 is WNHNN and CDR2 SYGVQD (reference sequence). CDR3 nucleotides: TGCGCCAGCAGTGACGGGACAGGGGGCGAAAACGGCTACACCTTC. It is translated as CASSDGTGGENGYTF.